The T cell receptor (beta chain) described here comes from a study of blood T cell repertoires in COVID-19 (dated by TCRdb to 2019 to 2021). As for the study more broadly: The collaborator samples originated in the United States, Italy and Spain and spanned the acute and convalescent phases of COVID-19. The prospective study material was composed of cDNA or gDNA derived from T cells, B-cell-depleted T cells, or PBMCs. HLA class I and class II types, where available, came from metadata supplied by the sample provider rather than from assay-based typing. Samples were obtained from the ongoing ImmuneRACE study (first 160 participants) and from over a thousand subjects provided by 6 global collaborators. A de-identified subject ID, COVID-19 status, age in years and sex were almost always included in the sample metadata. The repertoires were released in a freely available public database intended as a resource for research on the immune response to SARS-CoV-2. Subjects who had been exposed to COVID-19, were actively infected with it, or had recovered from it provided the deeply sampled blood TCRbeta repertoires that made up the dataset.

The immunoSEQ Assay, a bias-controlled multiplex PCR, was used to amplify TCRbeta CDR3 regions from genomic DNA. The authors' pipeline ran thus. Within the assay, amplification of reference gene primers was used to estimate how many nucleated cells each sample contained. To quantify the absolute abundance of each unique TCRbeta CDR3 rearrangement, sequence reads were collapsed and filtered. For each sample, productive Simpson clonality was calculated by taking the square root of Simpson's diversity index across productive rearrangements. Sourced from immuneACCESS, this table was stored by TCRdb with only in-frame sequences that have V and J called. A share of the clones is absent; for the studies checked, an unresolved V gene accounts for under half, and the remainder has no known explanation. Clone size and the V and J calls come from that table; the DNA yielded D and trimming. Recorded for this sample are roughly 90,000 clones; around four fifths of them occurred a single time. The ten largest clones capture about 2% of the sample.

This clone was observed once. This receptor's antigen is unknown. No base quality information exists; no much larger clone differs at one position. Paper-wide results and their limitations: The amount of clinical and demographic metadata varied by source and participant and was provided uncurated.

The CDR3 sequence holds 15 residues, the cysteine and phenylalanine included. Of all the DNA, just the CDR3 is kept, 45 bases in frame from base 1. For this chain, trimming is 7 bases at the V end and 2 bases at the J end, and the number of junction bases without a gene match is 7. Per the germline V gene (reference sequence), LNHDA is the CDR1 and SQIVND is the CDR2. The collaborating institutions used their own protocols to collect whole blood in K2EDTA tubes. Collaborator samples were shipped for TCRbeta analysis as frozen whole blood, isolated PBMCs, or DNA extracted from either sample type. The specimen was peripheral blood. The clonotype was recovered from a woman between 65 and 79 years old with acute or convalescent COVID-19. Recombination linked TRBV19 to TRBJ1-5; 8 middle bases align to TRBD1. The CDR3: CASNYDRGGNQPQHF. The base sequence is TGTGCCAGTAACTACGACAGGGGAGGCAATCAGCCCCAGCATTTT.